This T cell receptor (beta chain) was captured in a study of shared clonotypes between healthy human individuals. It was CD45RO-negative cells, positively selected for CCR7, that made up naive CD8 cells, with terminally differentiated effector memory CD45RA+ cells excluded. Trimming took 2 bases from V and 4 from J, leaving 12 bases between them. CDR1 is SEHNR, CDR2 FQNEAQ, per germline (reference sequence). The CDR3 totals 14 residues. In replicate PCRs of sorted subsets, roughly 200 ng DNA, approximately 30,000 T cell genomes, was used. Profiling relied on immunoSEQ multiplex PCR, and the TCRdb table lists in-frame clones only, not all of them. The sample records about 2 million clones, just under 95% being singletons.

This receptor was identified in a man between 18 and 29 years old in good health. This chain connects TRBV7-9 to TRBJ2-7; D gene unclear. The sequencing input was naive CD8+ T cells sorted from blood. Here the CDR3 reads CASSLSLGFYEQYF. The CDR3 DNA is TGTGCCAGCAGCTTAAGTCTGGGATTTTACGAGCAGTACTTC.